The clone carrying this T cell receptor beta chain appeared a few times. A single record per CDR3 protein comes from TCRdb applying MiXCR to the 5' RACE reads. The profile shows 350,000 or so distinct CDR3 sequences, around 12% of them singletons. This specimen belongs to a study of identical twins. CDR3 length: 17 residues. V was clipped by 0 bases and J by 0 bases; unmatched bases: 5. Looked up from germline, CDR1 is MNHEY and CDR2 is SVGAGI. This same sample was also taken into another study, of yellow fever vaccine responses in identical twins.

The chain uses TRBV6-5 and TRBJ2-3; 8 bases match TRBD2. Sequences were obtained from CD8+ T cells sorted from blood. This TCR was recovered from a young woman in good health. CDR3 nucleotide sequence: TGTGCCAGCAGTTACTCATTAGCGGGGATTAGCACAGATACGCAGTATTTT. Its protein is CASSYSLAGISTDTQYF.